Listed below are T cell receptor beta chains from one sample, sequenced in a study of vaccination and CD4 T cells after COVID-19. Which antigens these TCRs recognize remains unknown. TCRdb reprocessed the PCR reads with MiXCR, giving one entry per CDR3 protein. The sample has around 7,000 distinct CDR3 sequences; just over 70% are singletons. The material sequenced was CD4+ T cells from blood, cultured in vitro. All receptors derive from a human donor in good health. CDR3s include the opening cysteine and the closing phenylalanine or tryptophan. Fields, in order: J gene, D gene, V gene, clone size, CDR3 DNA, CDR3 protein. D genes are given only for firm matches. Where a row states a size, it is once, few, many or the class of an expanded clone; other rows omit it.

TRBJ2-7,TRBD2,TRBV10-3,once,TGTGCCATCAGTGATTCGGGAGGGCCCTCGTACGAGCAGTACTTC,CAISDSGGPSYEQYF
TRBJ1-2,TRBD1,TRBV6-1,-,TGTGCCAGCAGCCCGGGACAGCTCTATGGCTACACCTTC,CASSPGQLYGYTF
TRBJ1-5,TRBD1,TRBV6-1,-,TGTGCCAGCAGCCCCGGACAGGGGATCAATCAGCCCCAGCATTTT,CASSPGQGINQPQHF
TRBJ1-5,-,TRBV7-8,few,TGTGCCAGCAGCTTAGCGGACGGACTATATAGCAATCAGCCCCAGCATTTT,CASSLADGLYSNQPQHF
TRBJ2-6,-,TRBV7-2,-,TGTGCCAGCAGCTACAGGGCTGGGGCCAACGTCCTGACTTTC,CASSYRAGANVLTF
TRBJ1-5,-,TRBV6-1,few,TGTGCCAGCAATACGGCTAGCAATCAGCCCCAGCATTTT,CASNTASNQPQHF
TRBJ1-1,TRBD1,TRBV20-1,-,TGCAGTGCCCAAAGGGGGCGCGGTACTGAAGCTTTCTTT,CSAQRGRGTEAFF
TRBJ1-3,-,TRBV27,once,TGTGCCAGCAGTTTCCGGGGCGGTTCTGGAAACACCATATATTTT,CASSFRGGSGNTIYF
TRBJ1-2,TRBD1,TRBV6-2/TRBV6-3,-,TGTGCCAGCAAAATCGGACAGGGGGCAAGTGGCTACACCTTC,CASKIGQGASGYTF
TRBJ2-1,TRBD2,TRBV4-3,-,TGCGCCAGCAGCCAAGCTAACGGGGGGAGTCCGTTCTTC,CASSQANGGSPFF
TRBJ1-3,-,TRBV6-1,-,TGTGCCAGCAGCTGGGACATCTCTGGAAACACCATATATTTT,CASSWDISGNTIYF
TRBJ1-1,-,TRBV6-5,-,TGTGCCAGCAGTTACGTCGGACAAAGGCGGACTGAAGCTTTCTTT,CASSYVGQRRTEAFF
TRBJ1-1,-,TRBV12-3/TRBV12-4,once,TGTGCCAGCAGAAGACAGGCCGGGGACACTGAAGCTTTCTTT,CASRRQAGDTEAFF
TRBJ2-3,-,TRBV7-9,-,TGTGCCAGCAGCTTAGGGGGTGGGAGTGGGACAGATACGCAGTATTTT,CASSLGGGSGTDTQYF
TRBJ1-2,-,TRBV27,once,TGTGCCAGCATTGGCGGGAGATATGGCTACACCTTC,CASIGGRYGYTF
TRBJ2-2,-,TRBV7-2,-,TGTGCCAGCAGCTTAGCTAGGGCCGGGGAGCTGTTTTTT,CASSLARAGELFF
TRBJ2-7,TRBD2,TRBV19,once,TGTGCCAGTAGACAAAGCGGGGTGGGGATTTACGAGCAGTACTTC,CASRQSGVGIYEQYF
TRBJ2-4,TRBD2,TRBV6-1,few,TGTGCCAGCAGCGGCGGGACTACCCTAGCCAAAAACATTCAGTACTTC,CASSGGTTLAKNIQYF
TRBJ2-7,TRBD2,TRBV7-2,-,TGTGCCAGCAGCCGGACTAGCGGGGACTACGAGCAGTACTTC,CASSRTSGDYEQYF
TRBJ1-1,TRBD1,TRBV10-3,-,TGTGCCATCAGTGAGGGGACAGCTATGAACACTGAAGCTTTCTTT,CAISEGTAMNTEAFF
TRBJ1-5,-,TRBV6-1,-,TGTGCCAGCAGTGGTGGCTACAATCAGCCCCAGCATTTT,CASSGGYNQPQHF
TRBJ1-1,-,TRBV27,-,TGTGCCAGCAGTTTATTGGTTGGACAGAACACTGAAGCTTTCTTT,CASSLLVGQNTEAFF
TRBJ1-4,-,TRBV19,-,TGTGCCAGTAGTAAAGGGGGAGCGGGCTACGAAAAACTGTTTTTT,CASSKGGAGYEKLFF
TRBJ1-2,-,TRBV27,few,TGTGCCAGCAGTTTAAATCCGACGGGGCCCTATGGCTACACCTTC,CASSLNPTGPYGYTF
TRBJ1-5,-,TRBV6-8,-,TGTGCCAGCACCGTGAAAAACCAGGCGGGCTATAGCAATCAGCCCCAGCATTTT,CASTVKNQAGYSNQPQHF
TRBJ2-1,TRBD2,TRBV2,-,TGTGCCAGCAGTAGCGGGGGGGCATGGGAGCAGTTCTTC,CASSSGGAWEQFF
TRBJ2-1,-,TRBV7-6,-,TGTGCCAGCAGCTTCCCTGGGGGGAATGAGCAGTTCTTC,CASSFPGGNEQFF
TRBJ1-1,TRBD1,TRBV7-6,-,TGTGCCAGCAGCTTAGAGGGACAGGGCACTGAAGCTTTCTTT,CASSLEGQGTEAFF
TRBJ1-1,TRBD1,TRBV6-1,-,TGTGCCAGCAGTGAAGGGTGGGGGACAGGGGGTAACACTGAAGCTTTCTTT,CASSEGWGTGGNTEAFF
TRBJ1-5,-,TRBV20-1,-,TGCAGTGCTAGGGATTCTGGACGCCTCAATCAGCCCCAGCATTTT,CSARDSGRLNQPQHF
TRBJ2-2,-,TRBV6-4,few,TGTGCCAGCAGTGCCAGGTCGGGCACCGGGGAGCTGTTTTTT,CASSARSGTGELFF
TRBJ1-5,-,TRBV19,-,TGTGCCAGTAGTATAGCGTCAGGTGGCAATCAGCCCCAGCATTTT,CASSIASGGNQPQHF
TRBJ1-5,-,TRBV19,few,TGTGCCAGTACGGGATACAATCAGCCCCAGCATTTT,CASTGYNQPQHF
TRBJ1-2,-,TRBV27,few,TGTGCCAGCAGTTTAGACAGGAACTATGGCTACACCTTC,CASSLDRNYGYTF
TRBJ2-3,-,TRBV20-1,few,TGCAGTGCTACCCCCGGAGGGGGCTCAGATACGCAGTATTTT,CSATPGGGSDTQYF
TRBJ2-7,TRBD1,TRBV6-5,few,TGTGCCAGCAGTTCTACAGGGGGCTTAACCTACGAGCAGTACTTC,CASSSTGGLTYEQYF
TRBJ1-5,TRBD1,TRBV6-1,few,TGTGCCAGCAGTGGGCGACAGGGGCGGCCCCAGCATTTT,CASSGRQGRPQHF
TRBJ2-2,-,TRBV10-3,-,TGTGCCATCAGTGATATTGTACAGAACACCGGGGAGCTGTTTTTT,CAISDIVQNTGELFF
TRBJ2-7,TRBD1,TRBV6-1,-,TGTGCCAGCAGTGCGACGGGACAGGGGACCGAGCAGTACTTC,CASSATGQGTEQYF